The rows below give T cell receptor beta chains drawn from one sample of a study of T cells in Graves' hyperthyroidism and ophthalmopathy. TCRdb fed the multiplex PCR reads into MiXCR, producing one record per CDR3 protein. In the table there are about 610,000 distinct CDR3 sequences, about 45% of which are singletons. The sample was peripheral blood or thyroid tissue (not recorded which). These receptors were taken from a woman aged 18-30 years with Graves' hyperthyroidism. The CDR3 runs from the conserved cysteine through the conserved F or W. A D gene is named only where the DNA matches it firmly. Only some rows state a clone size, as once, few, many or a class for expanded clones.

clone size	V gene	D gene	J gene	CDR3 DNA	CDR3 protein
-	TRBV29-1	-	TRBJ2-2	TGCAGTGTTGAAGATTTCTCCGGGGGCGCTGGCGGGGAGCTGTTTTTT	CSVEDFSGGAGGELFF
-	TRBV7-3	-	TRBJ1-6	TGTGCCAGCAGCCTCGCCTGGTCACCCCTCCACTTT	CASSLAWSPLHF
-	TRBV2	TRBD1	TRBJ1-5	TGTGCCAGCAGAGACGGACAGGGTTACCAGCCCCAGCATTTT	CASRDGQGYQPQHF
-	TRBV2	TRBD1	TRBJ2-7	TGTTCCTCCGGGACAGTTGGATACGAGCAGTACTTC	CSSGTVGYEQYF
-	TRBV11-3	-	TRBJ2-7	TGTGCCAGCAGCGTCGGGGCAGGTGACTCCTACGAGCAGTACTTC	CASSVGAGDSYEQYF
once	TRBV7-9	-	TRBJ1-1	TGTGCCAGCAGCTCGGGCGACGGTCGTAACACTGAAGCTTTCTTT	CASSSGDGRNTEAFF
many	TRBV29-1	-	TRBJ2-2	TGCAGCGTTGAAGAAGAATACGGGGCCGGGGAGCTGTTTTTT	CSVEEEYGAGELFF
-	TRBV5-5	-	TRBJ2-6	TGTGCCAGCAGCTTAGCCAGGGACACTGAAGCTTTC	CASSLARDTEAF
-	TRBV5-1	-	TRBJ2-2	TGCGCCAGCAGCTTGGGACAGGTATCGTACGAGCAGTTTTTT	CASSLGQVSYEQFF
many	TRBV24-1	-	TRBJ2-7	TGTGCCACCAGTGACCCGGACACCTACGAGCAGTACTTC	CATSDPDTYEQYF
-	TRBV2	TRBD1	TRBJ1-5	TGTGCCGGACGTGGACAGGGGGATCAGCCCCAGCATTTT	CAGRGQGDQPQHF
many	TRBV19	TRBD1	TRBJ1-4	TGTGCCAGTATGGGGACAGGGCGCGATAATGAAAAACTGTTTTTT	CASMGTGRDNEKLFF
many	TRBV29-1	TRBD1	TRBJ1-4	TGCAGCGTCGAAGGTGTAGGGGGCACTAATGAAAAACTGTTTTTT	CSVEGVGGTNEKLFF
-	TRBV7-2	-	TRBJ1-4	TGTGCCAGCAGCCAAGATCTGCGAAAACTGTTTTTT	CASSQDLRKLFF
-	TRBV20-1	-	TRBJ1-2	TGCAGTGCTAGAGATGAAGGCAGGGGCTATGGCTACACCTTC	CSARDEGRGYGYTF
many	TRBV19	-	TRBJ1-1	TGTGCCAGTAGTATGATGGCCTCTGAAGCTTTCTTT	CASSMMASEAFF
-	TRBV10-3	TRBD1	TRBJ1-6	TGTGCCATCAGCCCGGGACAGGGGCGGAATTCACCCCTCCACTTT	CAISPGQGRNSPLHF
-	TRBV15	TRBD2	TRBJ2-7	TGTGCCACCAGCAGGGCGGGACTAGCGGGGCAATGGAACGAGCAGTACTTC	CATSRAGLAGQWNEQYF
-	TRBV11-2	TRBD2	TRBJ2-2	TGTGCCAGCAGTTACACTAGCGGGCCCGGGGAGCTGTTTTTT	CASSYTSGPGELFF
-	TRBV20-1	-	TRBJ1-2	TGCAGTGCTAGAGACAGGGACACCTATGGCTACACCTTC	CSARDRDTYGYTF
many	TRBV5-8	-	TRBJ2-7	TGTGCCAGCAGCTTGGCCACACTAGCCTCCTACGAGCAGTACTTC	CASSLATLASYEQYF
few	TRBV25-1	TRBD2	TRBJ2-1	TGTGCCAGCAGCAAGACTAGCGGGAGTGTTTTCGATGAGCAGTTCTTC	CASSKTSGSVFDEQFF
-	TRBV29-1	-	TRBJ1-5	TGCAGCTTGGGAGGGAGGGTACAACAGCCCCAGCATTTT	CSLGGRVQQPQHF
many	TRBV14	-	TRBJ2-7	TGTGCCAGCAGCCCCCTAGCGAACAACGAGCAGTACTTC	CASSPLANNEQYF
many	TRBV5-1	TRBD1	TRBJ1-4	TGCGCCAGCAGCTCGACAGGGGTTAAGGAAAAACTGTTTTTT	CASSSTGVKEKLFF
-	TRBV7-2	TRBD2	TRBJ2-3	TGTGCCAGCAGCTGTTCTTACGGGAGGGGCTCAGATACGCAGTATTTT	CASSCSYGRGSDTQYF
many	TRBV6-2/TRBV6-3	-	TRBJ1-1	TGTGCCAGTACGGACACGATGAACACTGAAGCTTTCTTT	CASTDTMNTEAFF
-	TRBV7-2	TRBD2	TRBJ2-5	TGTGCCAGCAGCCCGCCGGGACTAGCGGGAGGAGAGACCCAGTACTTC	CASSPPGLAGGETQYF
many	TRBV6-1	-	TRBJ1-1	TGTGCCAGCAGTGAGATTTTGGGGGCTGGTGAAGCTTTCTTT	CASSEILGAGEAFF
-	TRBV12-3/TRBV12-4	-	TRBJ2-7	TGTGCCAGCAGCCAAGACCAGCGAGGAGGCTACGAGCAGTACTTC	CASSQDQRGGYEQYF
-	TRBV2	-	TRBJ2-7	TGTGCCAGCAGTGAGGCGCCAGGGAGCTCCTACGAGCAGTACTTC	CASSEAPGSSYEQYF
many	TRBV6-5	-	TRBJ2-5	TGTGCCAGCAGTTTCAGGAGTGAGGGCGAGACCCAGTACTTC	CASSFRSEGETQYF
few	TRBV30	-	TRBJ1-2	TGTGCCTGGAGCGACATTGAGGGGCTATGGGATGGCTACACCTTC	CAWSDIEGLWDGYTF
-	TRBV30	-	TRBJ1-2	TGTGCCTGGAGTCGTACTGGGGAGAACTATGGCTACACCTTC	CAWSRTGENYGYTF
once	TRBV7-9	-	TRBJ2-5	TGTGCCAGCAGCTTTAGTATTAGGGGTCAAGAGACCCAGTACTTC	CASSFSIRGQETQYF
-	TRBV7-9	-	TRBJ1-1	TGTGCCAGCAGCTTCGGCAGCTTGAGCCCTGAAGCTTTCTTT	CASSFGSLSPEAFF
-	TRBV12-5	-	TRBJ1-2	TGTGCTAGTGGTTTGGTACTTTTTGGACAGTCTAACTATGGCTACACCTTC	CASGLVLFGQSNYGYTF
few	TRBV30	-	TRBJ1-5	TGTGCCTGGTGCAGGGAGTCCCAGCCCCAGCATTTT	CAWCRESQPQHF
many	TRBV5-1	-	TRBJ2-5	TGCGCCAGCAGCCCAGGGGCCAATCAAGAGACCCAGTACTTC	CASSPGANQETQYF
once	TRBV7-2	TRBD1	TRBJ2-5	TGTGCCAGCGGTCGGGACAGGGGAGATGAGACCCAGTACTTC	CASGRDRGDETQYF
many	TRBV20-1	-	TRBJ2-2	TGCAGTGCTAGACCTGACCCTACCGGGGAGCTGTTTTTT	CSARPDPTGELFF
few	TRBV4-1	TRBD2	TRBJ2-7	TGCGCCAGCAGCCTCCAGCGGAGGGAGGGGATCGAGCAGTACTTC	CASSLQRREGIEQYF
-	TRBV10-3	-	TRBJ2-5	TGTGCCATCAGTGAGTCGCCTAGTCAGGAGACCCAGTACTTC	CAISESPSQETQYF
-	TRBV6-5	TRBD1	TRBJ1-4	TGTGCCAGCAGTGCGGGACAGACACCCACTAATGAAAAACTGTTTTTT	CASSAGQTPTNEKLFF
-	TRBV2	-	TRBJ1-2	TGTGCCAGCAGTGAGATCAGCGGAAACACCTTC	CASSEISGNTF
many	TRBV7-9	-	TRBJ1-6	TGTGCCAGCAGCCGCAGTGGTTCACCCCTCCACTTT	CASSRSGSPLHF
many	TRBV11-2	-	TRBJ2-5	TGTGCCAGCAGCTTAGATCGGGCAGGGCGAGAGACCCAGTACTTC	CASSLDRAGRETQYF
many	TRBV6-6	TRBD1	TRBJ1-1	TGTGCCAGCAGTTACACCCGGTTGACAGGGTATGAAGCTTTCTTT	CASSYTRLTGYEAFF
-	TRBV7-9	TRBD2	TRBJ2-7	TGTGCCAGCAGCTTAGAGGGAGGGAGGTCCTACGAGCAGTACTTC	CASSLEGGRSYEQYF
-	TRBV20-1	-	TRBJ1-5	TGCAGTGCTCAGACTAGCGGGAGAGAGACCCAGCATTTT	CSAQTSGRETQHF
-	TRBV7-6	TRBD2	TRBJ2-5	TGTGCCAGCAGCTTAGGAGAAGCGGGAGGGGGAGAGACCCAGTACTTC	CASSLGEAGGGETQYF
-	TRBV2	TRBD2	TRBJ2-7	TGTGCCAGCAGTGAAGGGGCTAGCGGGAGTTTCGAGCAGTACTTC	CASSEGASGSFEQYF
-	TRBV27	-	TRBJ1-2	TGTGCCAGCAGTTTATACTCCCCCGGGAACTATGGCTACACCTTC	CASSLYSPGNYGYTF
once	TRBV2	-	TRBJ2-3	TGTGCCAGCAGGTTATTGGAAAGCCAAGGAGGCCTTGGAGATACGCAGTATTTT	CASRLLESQGGLGDTQYF
-	TRBV5-4	-	TRBJ1-1	TGTGCCAGCCGGATGGCGGGAGCCCAAGAGACCGGGACTGAGGCTTTCTTT	CASRMAGAQETGTEAFF
-	TRBV2	TRBD1	TRBJ1-5	TGTGCCAGCAGTGAAGCGTTACAGGGGGCGACGGTTAAGCCCCAGCATTTT	CASSEALQGATVKPQHF
many	TRBV6-2/TRBV6-3	TRBD2	TRBJ2-7	TGTGCCAGCACCCCGGCTAGCGGGAGCATCGCCTACGAGCAGTACTTC	CASTPASGSIAYEQYF
-	TRBV20-1	TRBD1	TRBJ1-3	TGCAGTGCGAGAGCCGGGACAGGGCCCTCTGGAAACACCATATATTTT	CSARAGTGPSGNTIYF